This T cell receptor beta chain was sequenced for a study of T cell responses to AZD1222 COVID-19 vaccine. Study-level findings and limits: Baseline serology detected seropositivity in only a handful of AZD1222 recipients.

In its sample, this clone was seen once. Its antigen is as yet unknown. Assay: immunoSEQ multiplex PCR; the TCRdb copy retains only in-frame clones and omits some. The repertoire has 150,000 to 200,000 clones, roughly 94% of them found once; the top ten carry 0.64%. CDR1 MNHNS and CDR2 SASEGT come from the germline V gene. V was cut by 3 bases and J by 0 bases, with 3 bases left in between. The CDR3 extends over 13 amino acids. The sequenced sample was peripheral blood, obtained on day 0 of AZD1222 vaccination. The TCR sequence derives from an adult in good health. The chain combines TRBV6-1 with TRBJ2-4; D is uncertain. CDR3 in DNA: TGTGCCAGCAGTGACCAAGCCAAAAACATTCAGTACTTC. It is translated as CASSDQAKNIQYF.